This record concerns one T cell receptor beta chain sequence. Its antigen remains unidentified. V lost 8 bases and J lost 7, with 18 bases in between. There are 13 residues in the CDR3. CDR1 is SNHLY, CDR2 FYNNEI, per germline. This sample is part of a study of T cell clonotyping in hematopoietic cell transplantation. TCRdb's copy holds only in-frame clones and misses some; the assay was immunoSEQ multiplex PCR. The profile shows about 43,000 clones, nearly 97% of them singletons. General study results and limits: Cells were unsorted, so CD4 and CD8 contributions were not separated. Pathologically expanded recipient clonotypes increased progressively from day 30 to day 180 as diversity fell.

This receptor was taken from a man between 25 and 39 years old in good health. Some clones in this sample may be carry-over from other donors' samples. Sequencing used peripheral blood mononuclear cells. The gene calls are TRBV2 and TRBJ2-7; tentatively, D is TRBD2 (5 bases). The CDR3 bases are TGTGCCAGCGATCGGCTGGACTCGGGTGAGCAGTACTTC. Translation gives CASDRLDSGEQYF.